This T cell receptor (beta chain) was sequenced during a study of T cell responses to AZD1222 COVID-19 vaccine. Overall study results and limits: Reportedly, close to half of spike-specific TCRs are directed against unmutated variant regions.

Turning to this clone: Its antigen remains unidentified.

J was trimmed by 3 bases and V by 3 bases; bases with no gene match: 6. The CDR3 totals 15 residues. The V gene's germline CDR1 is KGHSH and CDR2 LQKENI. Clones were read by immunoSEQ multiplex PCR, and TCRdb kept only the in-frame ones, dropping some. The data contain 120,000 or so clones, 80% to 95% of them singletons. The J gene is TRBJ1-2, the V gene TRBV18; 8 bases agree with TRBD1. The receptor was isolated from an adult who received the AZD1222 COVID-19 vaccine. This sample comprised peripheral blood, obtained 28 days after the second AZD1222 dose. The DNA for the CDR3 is TGTGCCAGCTCACCCGGGACAGGCTTCTACTATGGCTACACCTTC. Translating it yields CASSPGTGFYYGYTF. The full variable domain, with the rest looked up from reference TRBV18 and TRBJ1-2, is NAGVMQNPRHLVRRRGQEARLRCSPMKGHSHVYWYRQLPEEGLKFMVYLQKENIIDESGMPKERFSAEFPKEGPSILRIQQVVRGDSAAYFCASSPGTGFYYGYTFGSGTRLTVV.